A selection of T cell receptor beta chains follows, all from one sample in a study of human T cells and chemical hapten exposure. Using its own MiXCR run on the RACE reads, TCRdb lists one record per CDR3 protein. The table lists around 250,000 distinct CDR3 sequences, 7.5% to 9% of them singletons. The specimen comprised whole blood, sampled in connection with sensitization to the hapten diphenylcyclopropenone (DPC). The origin of the receptors is a middle-aged woman with alopecia areata. Some clones in this sample may be carry-over from other donors' samples. Each CDR3 is given with its conserved first and last residue. A D gene is named only where the DNA matches it firmly. Size is stated for part of the rows, as once, few or many counts, or as a class when the clone is expanded.

j_call clone_size v_call d_call cdr3_aa cdr3_nt
TRBJ2-7 many TRBV4-1 TRBD2 CASSPNGFTSGSYEQYF TGCGCCAGCAGCCCTAATGGTTTCACTAGCGGTTCCTACGAGCAGTACTTC
TRBJ1-6 NA TRBV12-3/TRBV12-4 NA CASSLLAGRGNSPLHF TGTGCCAGCAGTTTATTGGCAGGCCGGGGGAATTCACCCCTCCACTTT
TRBJ1-4 few TRBV18 NA CASSPQGSTNEKLFF TGTGCCAGCTCGCCTCAGGGATCAACTAATGAAAAACTGTTTTTT
TRBJ2-2 many TRBV28 NA CASKTVRRVNTGELFF TGTGCCAGCAAAACCGTGAGGAGGGTTAACACCGGGGAGCTGTTTTTT
TRBJ1-5 many TRBV10-3 NA CAISGDPYNAQHF TGTGCCATCAGTGGGGACCCTTATAACGCCCAGCATTTT
TRBJ1-1 few TRBV6-6 NA CASSYGQRNTEAFF TGTGCCAGCAGTTACGGGCAGAGAAACACTGAAGCTTTCTTT
TRBJ2-7 few TRBV5-1 TRBD1 CASSLGQGEQYF TGCGCCAGCAGCCTAGGACAGGGGGAGCAGTACTTC
TRBJ2-1 NA TRBV24-1 NA CATSTPDSSSYNEQFF TGTGCCACCAGTACACCGGACTCGAGCTCCTACAATGAGCAGTTCTTC
TRBJ2-7 NA TRBV5-1 NA CASSSLPGQNEQYF TGCGCCAGCAGCTCCCTACCAGGGCAGAACGAGCAGTACTTC
TRBJ2-7 few TRBV12-3/TRBV12-4 TRBD1 CASSLGQLPSQQYF TGTGCCAGCAGTTTGGGACAGCTCCCTTCCCAGCAGTACTTC
TRBJ2-1 NA TRBV7-9 NA CASSSLYDSQSYNEQFF TGTGCCAGCAGCTCGCTGTACGACAGCCAGTCCTACAATGAGCAGTTCTTC
TRBJ2-4 NA TRBV7-2 TRBD2 CASSLGGSSGKNIQYF TGTGCCAGCAGCTTAGGCGGGTCTAGCGGAAAAAACATTCAGTACTTC
TRBJ2-7 many TRBV2 NA CASTGGALIYEQYF TGTGCCAGCACCGGGGGAGCCCTAATTTACGAGCAGTACTTC
TRBJ2-5 NA TRBV5-1 NA CASSLGGQSGQETQYF TGCGCCAGCAGCTTGGGCGGACAGTCGGGCCAAGAGACCCAGTACTTC
TRBJ2-3 NA TRBV20-1 NA CSARDAPGNTDTQYF TGCAGTGCTAGAGATGCCCCGGGGAACACAGATACGCAGTATTTT
TRBJ2-5 NA TRBV20-1 TRBD1 CSAGTGEETQYF TGCAGTGCGGGGACAGGGGAAGAGACCCAGTACTTC
TRBJ2-2 many TRBV7-2 TRBD2 CASSLSSGANTGELFF TGTGCCAGCAGCTTAAGTAGCGGGGCTAACACCGGGGAGCTGTTTTTT
TRBJ2-3 few TRBV4-2 NA CASSQGAVTDTQYF TGTGCCAGCAGCCAAGGGGCCGTTACAGATACGCAGTATTTT
TRBJ2-7 few TRBV4-2 TRBD2 CASSQALAGGFHEQYF TGTGCCAGCAGCCAAGCTCTAGCGGGAGGGTTCCACGAGCAGTACTTC
TRBJ2-6 few TRBV20-1 NA CSASDRLLPGANVLTF TGCAGTGCATCGGACAGACTCCTTCCTGGGGCCAACGTCCTGACTTTC
TRBJ2-4 NA TRBV7-2 NA CASSLRLTGTGIQYF TGTGCCAGCAGCTTAAGGCTAACAGGGACGGGCATTCAGTACTTC